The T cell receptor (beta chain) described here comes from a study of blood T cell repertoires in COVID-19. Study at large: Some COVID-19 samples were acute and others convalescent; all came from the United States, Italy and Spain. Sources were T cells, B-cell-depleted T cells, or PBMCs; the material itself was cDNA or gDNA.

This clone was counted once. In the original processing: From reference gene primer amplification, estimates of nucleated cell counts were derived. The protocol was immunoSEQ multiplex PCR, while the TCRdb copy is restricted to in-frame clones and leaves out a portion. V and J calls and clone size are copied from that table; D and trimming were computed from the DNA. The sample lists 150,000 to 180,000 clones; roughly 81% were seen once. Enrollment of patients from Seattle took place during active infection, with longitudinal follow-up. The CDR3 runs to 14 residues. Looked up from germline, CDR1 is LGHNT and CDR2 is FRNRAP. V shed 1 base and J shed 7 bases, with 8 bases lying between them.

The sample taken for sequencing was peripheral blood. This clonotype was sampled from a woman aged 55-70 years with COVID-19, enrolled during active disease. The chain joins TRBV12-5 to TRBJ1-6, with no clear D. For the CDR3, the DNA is TGTGCTAGTGGTTTGGAACAGCTAAATTCACCCCTCCACTTT. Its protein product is CASGLEQLNSPLHF.